A single sample is the source of the 27 T cell receptor beta chains below, sequenced in a study of T cell changes during pregnancy in multiple sclerosis (dated by TCRdb to 2018 to 2020). Library method: the immunoSEQ multiplex PCR assay. This immuneACCESS table, as held by TCRdb, lists in-frame sequences with V and J called but not all clones. Of the missing ones, under half trace to an unresolved V gene in checked studies; the others have no known cause. For this sample there are approximately 53,000 clones; 85% to 95% appear just once. 0.35% to 0.4% of the sample goes to the ten largest clones. This material consisted of CD4+ T cells from peripheral blood mononuclear cells, taken before pregnancy. These TCRs come from a female donor with multiple sclerosis, enrolled in a pregnancy study.

The rearrangement uses TRBV29-1 and TRBJ1-3, with TRBD1 matching over 11 bases. Germline V gene data show CDR1 as SQVTM and CDR2 as ANQGSEA. CDR3 size: 16 residues. The V and J ends lost 4 bases and 0 bases, in that order; junction bases with no gene match: 5. CDR3 sequence: CSVGYGTGGSGNTIYF. The CDR3, as DNA: TGCAGCGTTGGCTACGGGACAGGGGGCTCTGGAAACACCATATATTTT.

This chain joins TRBV11-2 and TRBJ2-4, with 8 bases that match TRBD1. The CDR3 spans 14 residues. Germline V gene lookup returns CDR1 SGHAT and CDR2 FQNNGV. Trimming took 3 bases from V and 4 from J; bases not matched to a gene: 2. The CDR3 DNA reads TGTGCCAGCAGCTTCGACAGGGGAAAAAACATTCAGTACTTC. As protein: CASSFDRGKNIQYF.

The chain employs TRBV6-1 and TRBJ2-3, with TRBD1 matching 9 bases. This CDR3 is built from 15 residues. Looked up from germline, CDR1 is MNHNS and CDR2 is SASEGT. Unmatched junction bases numbered 3, after V lost 1 base and J lost 4 bases. The CDR3 sequence is CASSEGTGVADTQYF. CDR3 in DNA: TGTGCCAGCAGTGAAGGGACAGGGGTAGCAGATACGCAGTATTTT.

The chain couples TRBV28 to TRBJ1-1; the D is unclear. Trimming removed 10 bases from V and 4 bases from J, with 16 bases in between. The length of the CDR3 is 13 residues. Germline V gives CDR1 MDHEN, CDR2 SYDVKM. The CDR3 DNA sequence: TGTGCCATAGAGGCGCGGGGAAGCACTGAAGCTTTCTTT. Residues: CAIEARGSTEAFF.

This chain connects TRBV7-2 to TRBJ2-2, with TRBD1 as a possible D gene (6 bases). The CDR3 runs to 14 residues. The V and J ends lost 4 bases and 4 bases respectively, with 10 bases between them. Per germline, CDR1 SGHTA and CDR2 FQGNSA. The chain's CDR3 is CASSSRGSTGELFF. CDR3 sequence (DNA): TGTGCCAGCAGCTCCAGGGGTAGCACCGGGGAGCTGTTTTTT.

The genes are TRBV19 and TRBJ2-5; 7 nucleotides agree with TRBD1. Near its end, the DNA agrees better with TRBJ2-7, so the J call may be wrong. In germline, CDR1 is LNHDA, CDR2 SQIVND (reference sequence). This CDR3 has 12 amino acids. CDR3 nucleotide sequence: TGTGCCAGTAGTATAACAGGGGACGAGCAGTACTTC. Amino acids: CASSITGDEQYF.

The rearrangement uses TRBV28 and TRBJ1-5, with D perhaps TRBD1 (5 bases). This CDR3 is 14 amino acids long. V lost 8 bases and J lost 0, with 11 bases in between. Germline CDR1 is MDHEN and CDR2 is SYDVKM. CDR3 coding DNA: TGTGCCAGCCACGGGACTGATAGCAATCAGCCCCAGCATTTT. This sequence encodes CASHGTDSNQPQHF.

This clone was seen only once. The chain has TRBV7-9 and TRBJ2-1; no reliable D call. V was clipped by 5 bases and J by 9 bases, with 23 bases between them. Per germline, CDR1 SEHNR and CDR2 FQNEAQ (reference sequence). The CDR3 runs to 16 residues. CDR3 sequence reads: CASSRPGPSNNGEQFF. Here the CDR3 DNA reads TGTGCCAGCAGCCGTCCAGGTCCTTCGAACAACGGTGAGCAGTTCTTC.

The chain uses TRBV7-8 and TRBJ2-3; 9 bases are shared with TRBD2. V shed 0 bases and J 10 bases; nucleotides not matched to a gene: 11. Looked up from germline, CDR1 is SGHVS and CDR2 is FQNEAQ. This CDR3 spans 16 amino acids. The DNA of the CDR3 is TGTGCCAGCAGCTTAGCGCTCGTTCTAGCGGGAAGCGCGCAGTATTTT. Protein: CASSLALVLAGSAQYF.

This chain links TRBV6-1 with TRBJ2-5; D call uncertain. This CDR3 region has 12 residues. From germline, CDR1 is MNHNS and CDR2 SASEGT. Trimming took 5 bases from V and 4 from J, leaving 8 bases between them. The CDR3 sequence is CASSPGLETQYF. The CDR3 DNA follows: TGTGCCAGCAGTCCCGGTTTAGAGACCCAGTACTTC.

The gene calls are TRBV4-3 and TRBJ2-1; a possible D gene is TRBD2 (6 bases). This CDR3 is built from 16 residues. The germline CDR1 and CDR2 sequences are LGHNA and YSLEER. The ends were cut back, 4 bases at V and 0 bases at J, with 13 bases in the middle. CDR3 nucleotide sequence: TGCGCCAGCAGCCCGGGAGAGGGTCGCTCCTACAATGAGCAGTTCTTC. It specifies CASSPGEGRSYNEQFF.

The V and J genes are TRBV4-1 and TRBJ1-2; 9 bases match TRBD1. Germline V gene data show CDR1 as MGHRA and CDR2 as YSYEKL. V was pared by 0 bases and J by 8 bases, with 7 bases of the junction left unmatched. This CDR3 spans 15 amino acids. The chain's CDR3 is CASSQDRGQGRGYTF. CDR3 in DNA: TGCGCCAGCAGCCAAGATCGGGGACAGGGACGGGGCTACACCTTC.

V and J are TRBV4-1 and TRBJ2-3; 13 nucleotides align to TRBD2. The CDR3 is 19 residues long. J lost 0 bases, V lost 2 bases, and 8 bases had no gene match. CDR1 and CDR2 from the germline V gene are MGHRA and YSYEKL. The CDR3 reads CASSQLGLAGVPSTDTQYF. CDR3 coding DNA: TGCGCCAGCAGCCAACTCGGACTAGCGGGGGTCCCTAGCACAGATACGCAGTATTTT.

V and J are TRBV14 and TRBJ2-7; no clear D gene. The length of the CDR3 is 15 residues. Germline values: CDR1 SGHDN, CDR2 FVKESK. V lost 4 bases and J lost 2, with 15 bases in between. CDR3 sequence: CASSRYTRFPYEQYF. The CDR3 bases are TGTGCCAGCAGCCGGTACACCCGATTCCCCTACGAGCAGTACTTC. The entire variable domain, with the rest obtained from reference TRBV14 and TRBJ2-7, is as follows: EAGVTQFPSHSVIEKGQTVTLRCDPISGHDNLYWYRRVMGKEIKFLLHFVKESKQDESGMPNNRFLAERTGGTYSTLKVQPAELEDSGVYFCASSRYTRFPYEQYFGPGTRLTVT.

V is TRBV6-5 and J is TRBJ2-7; 7 positions agree with TRBD1. The CDR3 sequence is 14 residues long. V lost 6 bases to trimming and J lost 3 bases; unmatched junction nucleotides: 8. The germline CDR1 and CDR2 sequences are MNHEY and SVGAGI. The chain's CDR3 is CASRRDRSVYEQYF. CDR3 DNA sequence: TGTGCCAGCAGAAGGGACAGATCAGTCTACGAGCAGTACTTC.

This chain joins TRBV27 and TRBJ2-3, with 8 bases lining up with TRBD1. Per the germline V gene, CDR1 is MNHEY and CDR2 is SMNVEV (reference sequence). The trim removed 8 bases at V and 3 bases at J, leaving 7 bases unmatched. The CDR3 runs to 14 residues. CDR3 DNA sequence: TGTGCCAGCGGGACCAGGGGGCGGACAGATACGCAGTATTTT. Its protein is CASGTRGRTDTQYF.

The chain recombines TRBV7-2 with TRBJ2-1; D perhaps matches TRBD1 (5 bases). The V end lost 1 base, the J end lost 9 bases, and 16 bases lay between the germline ends. This CDR3 comprises 15 residues. Germline V gene lookup returns CDR1 SGHTA and CDR2 FQGNSA. The CDR3 region is CASSLEPRGNGEQFF. CDR3 nucleotides: TGTGCCAGCAGCTTAGAGCCTAGGGGAAATGGTGAGCAGTTCTTC.

This clone has only one observation. The CDR3 protein is CSSARSNQRNEQFF. The DNA of the CDR3 is TGCAGCTCGGCGAGGTCGAATCAGAGAAATGAGCAGTTCTTC. The J gene is TRBJ2-1, the V gene TRBV29-1; no definite D call. Germline assignment: CDR1 SQVTM and CDR2 ANQGSEA. Trimming shortened V by 8 bases and J by 7 bases, and 21 bases separated the two germline ends. The CDR3 loop spans 14 amino acids.

The V call is TRBV18, the J call TRBJ1-1; TRBD1 matches 8 bases. The ends lost 3 bases at V and 5 bases at J; junction bases unmatched: 8. CDR1 is KGHSH, CDR2 LQKENI, per germline. This CDR3 comprises 15 residues. CDR3 residues: CASSPQGQDFTEAFF. The CDR3 DNA follows: TGTGCCAGCTCACCGCAGGGACAGGATTTTACTGAAGCTTTCTTT.

V gene TRBV6-6 combines with J gene TRBJ2-5; D remains ambiguous. The length of the CDR3 is 14 residues. V lost 0 bases to trimming and J lost 4 bases, with 9 bases between them. The V gene's germline CDR1 is MNHNY and CDR2 SVGAGI (reference sequence). In DNA form, the CDR3 reads TGTGCCAGCAGTTACTCGAGAGTTTCAGAGACCCAGTACTTC. Its protein product is CASSYSRVSETQYF.

The chain has TRBV7-9 and TRBJ2-2, with D perhaps TRBD1 (5 bases). Trimming cost V 1 base and J 3 bases, with 6 bases left between them. The CDR3 runs 14 residues. Germline CDR1 SEHNR, CDR2 FQNEAQ (reference sequence). The CDR3 loop is CASSLEGHTGELFF. For the CDR3, the DNA is TGTGCCAGCAGCTTAGAGGGGCACACCGGGGAGCTGTTTTTT. Based on the CDR3 plus reference TRBV7-9 and TRBJ2-2, the full variable domain is DTGVSQNPRHKITKRGQNVTFRCDPISEHNRLYWYRQTLGQGPEFLTYFQNEAQLEKSRLLSDRFSAERPKGSFSTLEIQRTEQGDSAMYLCASSLEGHTGELFFGEGSRLTVL.

The V and J genes are TRBV9 and TRBJ1-5; the D gene is possibly TRBD1 (5 bases). Looked up from germline, CDR1 is SGDLS and CDR2 is YYNGEE. V lost 4 bases to trimming and J lost 3 bases, with 14 bases between them. The CDR3 loop spans 15 amino acids. Written as DNA, the CDR3 is TGTGCCAGCAGCCCCGGTGGGGGGTACAATCAGCCCCAGCATTTT. This sequence encodes CASSPGGGYNQPQHF.

This clone was seen only a few times. The CDR3 DNA is TGTGCCAGCGGTCCGGGGGAGGGAGTCAATGAGCAGTTCTTC. It specifies CASGPGEGVNEQFF. The J gene is TRBJ2-1, the V gene TRBV7-9, with 7 positions matching TRBD2. V was clipped by 8 bases and J by 6 bases; unmatched bases: 10. There are 14 residues in the CDR3. Germline assignment: CDR1 SEHNR and CDR2 FQNEAQ (reference sequence).

The chain recombines TRBV6-1 with TRBJ2-3; D is perhaps TRBD2 (6 bases). CDR3 length: 15 residues. Germline values: CDR1 MNHNS, CDR2 SASEGT. V lost 7 bases and J lost 5, with 19 bases in between. Written as DNA, the CDR3 is TGTGCCAGCAAAGCTGGATGGGGAGGCAGAGATACGCAGTATTTT. It translates to CASKAGWGGRDTQYF.

The chain joins TRBV30 to TRBJ1-2; D gene ambiguous. The CDR3 extends over 10 amino acids. Deletions cut 3 bases from V and 8 bases from J, with 7 bases between. Germline CDR1 and CDR2: GTSNPN and SVGIG (reference sequence). In nucleotides, the CDR3 is TGTGCCTGGAGGCGAGCAGGCTACACCTTC. Translation gives CAWRRAGYTF.

The chain uses TRBV9 and TRBJ1-2, with no clear D. In germline, CDR1 is SGDLS, CDR2 YYNGEE. Between the trimmed V and J ends, which lost 3 bases and 8 bases, there was a span of 23 bases. The CDR3 covers 16 residues. CDR3 nucleotides: TGTGCCAGCAGCGGCCCCCTTGGCGGGGTTTTCGTAGGCTACACCTTC. Amino acid sequence: CASSGPLGGVFVGYTF.

Here the CDR3 DNA reads TGTGCCAGCAGCCCGACAGGGTTCTACGAGCAGTACTTC. Residues: CASSPTGFYEQYF. This rearrangement joins TRBV7-8 to TRBJ2-7; 7 bases align to TRBD1. The CDR3 runs 13 residues. In germline, CDR1 is SGHVS, CDR2 FQNEAQ. V lost 5 bases and J lost 3; bases outside the gene matches: 4. Combining the CDR3 with reference TRBV7-8 and TRBJ2-7 gives the whole variable domain GAGVSQSPRYKVAKRGQDVALRCDPISGHVSLFWYQQALGQGPEFLTYFQNEAQLDKSGLPSDRFFAERPEGSVSTLKIQRTQQEDSAVYLCASSPTGFYEQYFGPGTRLTVT.